These T cell receptor beta chains were read from a single sample in a study of OX40 agonist ivuxolimab in advanced cancers. Clones were sequenced by immunoSEQ multiplex PCR, and TCRdb holds only the in-frame ones, with some missing. The table lists under 100,000 clones, 92% of them singletons, with 11% in the top ten. The specimen was CD4+ or CD8+ T cells sorted from blood, collected in a trial of the OX40 agonist ivuxolimab. These receptors came from an adult with an advanced solid tumor such as melanoma, head and neck, liver or kidney cancer. CDR3s include the opening cysteine and the closing phenylalanine or tryptophan. D genes are given only for firm matches. Clone size is shown for a subset of rows, as once, few, many or a class of expanded clone.

V,D,J,size,CDR3,DNA
TRBV29-1,.,TRBJ1-2,.,CSVVSGNYGYTF,TGCAGCGTTGTATCCGGGAACTATGGCTACACCTTC
TRBV6-4,TRBD2,TRBJ2-3,large,CASSRLAGGTDTQYF,TGTGCCAGCAGTCGACTAGCGGGGGGCACAGATACGCAGTATTTT
TRBV7-3,TRBD2,TRBJ2-3,.,CASSNIAGGSDTQYF,TGTGCCAGCAGCAATATAGCGGGGGGGTCAGATACGCAGTATTTT
TRBV7-9,.,TRBJ2-3,.,CASSPGGSVTDTQYF,TGTGCCAGCAGCCCCGGTGGCTCCGTCACAGATACGCAGTATTTT
TRBV13,.,TRBJ2-7,.,CASSLGGREYF,TGTGCCAGCAGCTTAGGTGGGAGAGAGTACTTC
TRBV2,.,TRBJ1-5,.,CASSEGRGASPQHF,TGTGCCAGCAGTGAAGGCAGGGGAGCTTCGCCCCAGCATTTT
TRBV19,TRBD1,TRBJ1-1,.,CASSMGTGIEAFF,TGTGCCAGTAGTATGGGGACAGGGATTGAAGCTTTCTTT
TRBV4-3,TRBD2,TRBJ2-1,.,CASSHALAAYYNEQFF,TGCGCCAGCAGCCACGCGCTAGCGGCCTACTACAATGAGCAGTTCTTC
TRBV13,.,TRBJ1-2,.,CASSHGPSYGYTF,TGTGCCAGCAGCCACGGACCGAGCTATGGCTACACCTTC
TRBV9,TRBD1,TRBJ1-2,.,CASSVATGQGSYGYTF,TGTGCCAGCAGCGTAGCTACCGGACAGGGGAGCTATGGCTACACCTTC
TRBV5-4,TRBD1,TRBJ1-3,.,CASSLGQGRRNTIYF,TGTGCCAGCAGCTTGGGACAGGGGAGAAGAAACACCATATATTTT
TRBV9,.,TRBJ2-7,once,CASSVSSSPLSAEQYF,TGTGCCAGCAGCGTCTCAAGTTCTCCCCTTTCCGCCGAGCAGTACTTC
TRBV6-4,.,TRBJ2-1,.,CASREDGAAEQFF,TGTGCCAGCAGAGAGGACGGAGCGGCTGAGCAGTTCTTC
TRBV6-5,.,TRBJ2-7,.,CASSYSSGDSYEQYF,TGTGCCAGCAGTTACTCTTCGGGGGACTCCTACGAGCAGTACTTC
TRBV19,.,TRBJ2-7,once,CASSTPDLYEQYF,TGTGCCAGTAGTACCCCCGATCTCTACGAGCAGTACTTC
TRBV10-3,TRBD1,TRBJ1-2,.,CAIGGTEGYTF,TGTGCCATCGGGGGGACAGAAGGCTACACCTTC
TRBV19,.,TRBJ2-1,.,CASRQGRGVYNEQFF,TGTGCCAGTAGACAAGGGAGGGGGGTCTACAATGAGCAGTTCTTC
TRBV12-5,.,TRBJ1-5,few,CASGDGTLDSPQHF,TGTGCTAGTGGCGACGGGACATTAGATTCGCCCCAGCATTTT
TRBV2,.,TRBJ1-2,.,CASSVSNTNYGYTF,TGTGCCAGCAGTGTATCAAATACTAACTATGGCTACACCTTC
TRBV10-3,.,TRBJ1-6,.,CAISEPPEGTSPLHF,TGTGCCATCAGTGAGCCACCCGAGGGGACCTCACCCCTCCACTTT
TRBV10-3,.,TRBJ2-5,.,CAISDPAGRETQYF,TGTGCCATCAGTGACCCGGCGGGTAGAGAGACCCAGTACTTC
TRBV7-9,.,TRBJ2-7,few,CASSSASSIYEQYF,TGTGCCAGCAGCTCCGCCTCATCGATTTACGAGCAGTACTTC
TRBV6-1,.,TRBJ2-5,.,CASSDMTVQETQYF,TGTGCCAGCAGTGACATGACAGTCCAAGAGACCCAGTACTTC
TRBV6-5,.,TRBJ1-1,.,CASKDSDTEAFF,TGTGCCAGCAAGGACAGTGACACTGAAGCTTTCTTT
TRBV9,TRBD2,TRBJ2-3,.,CASSSRLAGVMDTQYF,TGTGCCAGCAGCTCTCGGCTAGCGGGGGTGATGGATACGCAGTATTTT
TRBV7-8,.,TRBJ2-6,.,CASSLAGRLQRSGANVLTF,TGTGCCAGCAGCTTAGCTGGCAGGCTCCAACGCTCTGGGGCCAACGTCCTGACTTTC
TRBV7-9,.,TRBJ1-3,.,CASSPGGGNTIYF,TGTGCCAGCAGCCCGGGGGGAGGAAACACCATATATTTT
TRBV15,.,TRBJ2-7,.,CATSTHRKIEQYF,TGTGCCACCAGCACCCACAGGAAAATTGAGCAGTACTTC
TRBV27,.,TRBJ1-6,.,CASSLLHSPLHF,TGTGCCAGCAGTTTACTCCATTCACCCCTCCACTTT
TRBV7-8,TRBD2,TRBJ2-4,.,CASSLERAGGSPWDIQYF,TGTGCCAGCAGCTTAGAGCGAGCGGGGGGATCCCCATGGGACATTCAGTACTTC
TRBV21-1,.,TRBJ2-7,.,CASSIHFRPSEGHLHEQYF,TGTGCCAGCAGCATCCACTTTCGGCCCAGCGAGGGGCATCTGCACGAGCAGTACTTC
TRBV21-1,.,TRBJ1-1,once,CARYVASGKTRGTEAFF,TGTGCCCGCTACGTGGCCTCGGGTAAGACCCGAGGGACTGAAGCTTTCTTT
TRBV7-2,.,TRBJ2-1,.,CASSLVPSSNEQFF,TGTGCCAGCAGCTTAGTTCCTAGCTCGAATGAGCAGTTCTTC
TRBV4-1,TRBD2,TRBJ2-3,.,CASSQDASGITDTQYF,TGCGCCAGCAGCCAAGATGCTAGCGGGATCACAGATACGCAGTATTTT
TRBV2,TRBD2,TRBJ2-7,.,CASSEHSGGSYEQYF,TGTGCCAGCAGTGAACATAGCGGGGGATCCTACGAGCAGTACTTC
TRBV4-2,TRBD1,TRBJ1-2,.,CASSQGDRGNYGYTF,TGTGCCAGCAGCCAGGGGGACAGGGGGAACTATGGCTACACCTTC
TRBV29-1,.,TRBJ2-5,.,CSVAGGPGTQYF,TGCAGCGTTGCGGGGGGCCCAGGGACCCAGTACTTC
TRBV2,TRBD2,TRBJ2-2,.,CASSEYIAGGPANTGELFF,TGTGCCAGCAGTGAATATATAGCGGGGGGCCCGGCGAACACCGGGGAGCTGTTTTTT
TRBV27,TRBD1,TRBJ2-7,.,CASSFSGTGRFYEQYF,TGTGCCAGCAGTTTCTCCGGGACAGGGCGTTTCTACGAGCAGTACTTC
TRBV2,.,TRBJ1-1,.,CASRETDDFGEAFF,TGTGCCAGCAGGGAAACAGACGACTTCGGGGAAGCTTTCTTT
TRBV7-6,.,TRBJ2-3,once,CASSTGLSDTQYF,TGTGCCAGCAGCACGGGACTTTCTGATACGCAGTATTTT
TRBV5-1,TRBD1,TRBJ1-1,few,CASSFTQGSFTEAFF,TGCGCCAGCAGCTTTACACAGGGGTCGTTCACTGAAGCTTTCTTT
TRBV5-1,TRBD2,TRBJ2-1,.,CASSLDLAGGLYNEQFF,TGCGCCAGCAGCTTGGATTTGGCGGGGGGCTTATACAATGAGCAGTTCTTC
TRBV6-4,.,TRBJ1-4,.,CASSEEVCTGQEKLFF,TGTGCCAGCAGTGAGGAGGTGTGTACAGGGCAGGAAAAACTGTTTTTT
TRBV5-1,TRBD1,TRBJ1-2,.,CASSLGQGAPGYTF,TGCGCCAGCAGCCTGGGACAGGGGGCACCAGGCTACACCTTC
TRBV27,TRBD1,TRBJ2-7,.,CASSFSTGQENYEQYF,TGTGCCAGCAGTTTCTCAACGGGACAGGAGAACTACGAGCAGTACTTC
TRBV19,.,TRBJ1-4,.,CASKVAATNEKLFF,TGTGCCAGTAAAGTTGCAGCAACTAATGAAAAACTGTTTTTT
TRBV27,.,TRBJ1-2,.,CASSITGLRGRHYGYTF,TGTGCCAGCAGTATTACCGGATTACGGGGGCGCCACTATGGCTACACCTTC
TRBV6-5,.,TRBJ1-1,.,CASRLTGGWAEAFF,TGTGCCAGCAGACTTACGGGGGGCTGGGCTGAAGCTTTCTTT
TRBV29-1,TRBD1,TRBJ1-1,once,CSVGGADRALLTEAFF,TGCAGCGTCGGCGGGGCGGACAGGGCCCTTTTGACTGAAGCTTTCTTT
TRBV30,.,TRBJ1-1,.,CAWSATVNTEAFF,TGTGCCTGGAGTGCCACAGTGAACACTGAAGCTTTCTTT
TRBV7-8,TRBD2,TRBJ2-4,.,CASSHRRAGLAKNIQYF,TGTGCCAGCAGCCACAGGCGAGCGGGATTAGCCAAAAACATTCAGTACTTC